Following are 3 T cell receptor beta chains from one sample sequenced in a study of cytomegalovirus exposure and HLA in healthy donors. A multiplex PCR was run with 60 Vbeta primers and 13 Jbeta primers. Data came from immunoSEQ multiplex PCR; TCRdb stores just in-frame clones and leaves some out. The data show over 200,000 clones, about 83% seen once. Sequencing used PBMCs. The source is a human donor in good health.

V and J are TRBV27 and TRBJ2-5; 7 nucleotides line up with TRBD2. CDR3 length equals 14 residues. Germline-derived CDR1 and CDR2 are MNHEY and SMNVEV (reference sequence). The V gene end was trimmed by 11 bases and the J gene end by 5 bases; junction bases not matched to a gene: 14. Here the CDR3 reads CASSRGPGGETQYF. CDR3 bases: TGTGCCTCCAGCCGGGGCCCCGGGGGGGAGACCCAGTACTTC.

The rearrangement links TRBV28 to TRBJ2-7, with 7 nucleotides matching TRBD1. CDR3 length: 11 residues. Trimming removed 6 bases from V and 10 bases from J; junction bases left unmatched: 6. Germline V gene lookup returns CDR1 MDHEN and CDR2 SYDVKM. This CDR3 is CASSPGQEQYF. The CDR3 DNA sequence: TGTGCCAGCAGCCCCGGACAGGAACAGTACTTC. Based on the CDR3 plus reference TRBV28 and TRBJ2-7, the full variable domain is DVKVTQSSRYLVKRTGEKVFLECVQDMDHENMFWYRQDPGLGLRLIYFSYDVKMKEKGDIPEGYSVSREKKERFSLILESASTNQTSMYLCASSPGQEQYFGPGTRLTVT.

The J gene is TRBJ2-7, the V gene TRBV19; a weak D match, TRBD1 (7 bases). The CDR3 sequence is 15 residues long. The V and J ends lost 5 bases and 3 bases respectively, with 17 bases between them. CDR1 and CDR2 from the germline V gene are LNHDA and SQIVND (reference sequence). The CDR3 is CASSSRGADNYEQYF. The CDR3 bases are TGTGCCAGTAGTTCCAGGGGGGCAGATAACTACGAGCAGTACTTC.